This TCR beta chain was captured in a study of T cells after somatic rescue of genetic block (dated by TCRdb to 2018 to 2020). At the level of the whole study: What the study looked at was long-term robustness, specifically in a T-cell system that came about through somatic rescue of a genetic block in T-cell development.

CDR3 length: 14 amino acids, cysteine to phenylalanine. Left in the record is the CDR3 DNA by itself, 42 bases read in frame from the first base. The germline V gene encodes CDR1 SGHRS and CDR2 YFSETQ. V lost 5 bases and J lost 3 bases, and the count of bases not matched to a germline gene is 6. Library preparation employed the immunoSEQ multiplex PCR assay. The clones in this table, taken by TCRdb from immuneACCESS, are in-frame only. Not every clone is retained; where verified, under half of the shortfall comes from an unresolved V gene, and the cause of the rest is unknown. The sample yields around 8,100 clones; about 80% were counted once. Roughly 25% of the sample belongs to the ten largest clones. This clone qualifies as hyperexpanded (1% or more). The antigen this receptor binds is unknown. The record has no base qualities; no much larger clone is one base away.

The clonotype originates from a boy aged 5-17 years. Here the chain combines TRBV5-1 and TRBJ2-7; TRBD1 aligns with 9 central bases. Sequencing was done on a sample of peripheral blood mononuclear cells (PBMCs). The CDR3 reads CASSNVGQGYEQYF. The DNA sequence is given as TGCGCCAGCAGTAACGTGGGACAGGGCTACGAGCAGTACTTC.